These 27 T cell receptor beta chains originate from one sample sequenced in a study of molecular identifiers for immune sequencing clone quantification. TCRdb analysed the PCR reads with MiXCR anew, one entry per CDR3 protein. The table records over 300,000 distinct CDR3 sequences, roughly 24% of them present only once. The source material was naive CD8+ T cells from blood, with Jurkat cell RNA spiked in. Subset described: FACS-sorted CD8+CD4-CCR7+CD45RA+ naive T cells. These receptors all stem from a human donor in good health. Some libraries in this study had Jurkat cell RNA spiked in.

This clonotype has at least ten counts. The chain recombines TRBV7-2 with TRBJ2-7, with 7 positions matching TRBD1. There are 13 residues in the CDR3. The V gene's germline CDR1 is SGHTA and CDR2 FQGNSA. J gave up 5 bases and V 5 bases, and 6 bases lay outside the gene matches. The CDR3 here is CASSHTGAHEQYF. The CDR3 bases are TGTGCCAGCAGCCATACAGGGGCCCACGAGCAGTACTTC.

This clonotype came up many times. The J gene is TRBJ1-2, the V gene TRBV4-1; 8 bases agree with TRBD1. The CDR3 spans 15 residues. Trimming took 1 base from V and 4 from J; bases not matched to a gene: 5. CDR1 is MGHRA, CDR2 YSYEKL, per germline. CDR3 amino acids: CASSQVDRATYGYTF. CDR3 nucleotide sequence: TGCGCCAGCAGCCAAGTGGACAGGGCAACCTATGGCTACACCTTC.

Note on this clonotype: A read error may explain this, as a much larger clone is one base away. The gene calls are TRBV20-1 and TRBJ1-5, with 7 nucleotides matching TRBD1. The V gene end was trimmed by 6 bases and the J gene end by 4 bases; junction bases not matched to a gene: 12. Germline V gene sequence: CDR1 DFQATT, CDR2 SNEGSKA (reference sequence). The length of the CDR3 is 15 residues. The CDR3 DNA reads TGCAGTGCCCCCATGGGACAGTCTTTTAATCAGCCCCAGCATTTT. This sequence encodes CSAPMGQSFNQPQHF.

Comments on this clonotype: With a much larger clone just one base away, this may be a read error. V gene TRBV9 combines with J gene TRBJ2-3; D gene unclear. V was cut by 3 bases and J by 4 bases, with 12 bases left in between. The CDR3 runs 14 residues. Germline V CDR1 and CDR2: SGDLS, YYNGEE. Here the CDR3 DNA reads TGTGCCAGCAGCGGGATAAGCCCCCCAGATACGCAGTATTTT. Translating gives CASSGISPPDTQYF.

Notes on this clonotype: This could be a read error, since a much larger clone is one nucleotide away. The final CDR3 position lacks the conserved phenylalanine or tryptophan, pointing to a likely read error. This chain uses TRBV7-9 with TRBJ1-2, with 9 bases that match TRBD1. This CDR3 is built from 17 residues. Germline CDR1 is SEHNR and CDR2 is FQNEAQ (reference sequence). The V segment lost 4 bases and the J segment 1 base; nucleotides outside the gene matches: 10. The CDR3 nucleotides read TGTGCCAGCAGCTCCCAGGGGACAGGGCCGGTTAACTATGGCTACACCGTC. Protein product: CASSSQGTGPVNYGYTV.

Only a few counts were recorded for this clonotype. One end of the junction fails to match germline, which may point to a read error. The V and J genes are TRBV5-6 and TRBJ1-3, with D hard to call. The germline CDR1 and CDR2 sequences are SGHDT and YYEEEE. CDR3 length: 13 residues. This CDR3 reads CVSSFGEADTIYF. CDR3 nucleotide sequence: TGTGTCAGCAGCTTCGGTGAAGCGGACACCATATATTTT.

This clonotype was seen many times. V and J are TRBV4-2 and TRBJ1-5; D unclear. The germline gives CDR1 LGHNA, CDR2 YNFKEQ. Trimming left V 1 base short and J 0 bases short, with 7 bases between. The CDR3 is made up of 15 amino acids. The CDR3, as DNA: TGTGCCAGCAGCCAAGTAGACACTAGCAATCAGCCCCAGCATTTT. Protein sequence: CASSQVDTSNQPQHF.

The gene calls are TRBV28 and TRBJ1-4, with D perhaps matching TRBD1 (6 bases). Looked up from germline, CDR1 is MDHEN and CDR2 is SYDVKM. The CDR3 spans 18 residues. V lost 5 bases to trimming and J lost 0 bases, with 19 bases between them. The CDR3 nucleotides read TGTGCCAGCAGTCCAGGGGACACGAAAAAAACAACTAATGAAAAACTGTTTTTT. It is translated as CASSPGDTKKTTNEKLFF.

Concerning this clonotype: A much larger clone lies one base from this, so it may be a read error. This sequence joins TRBV29-1 and TRBJ2-5, with no clear D. The CDR3 has 14 residues. Germline V CDR1 and CDR2: SQVTM, ANQGSEA. V lost 3 bases, J lost 3 bases, and 14 bases lay in between. The CDR3 coding sequence is TGCAGCGTTGATATCGGACGCGTCGAAGAGACCCAGTACTTC. Encoded protein: CSVDIGRVEETQYF.

This clonotype was seen a handful of times. V gene TRBV7-9 combines with J gene TRBJ2-1; D tentatively fits TRBD1 or TRBD2 (7 bases each). V lost 4 bases to trimming and J lost 14 bases, with 18 bases between them. This CDR3 is built from 13 residues. Germline V lookup: CDR1 SEHNR, CDR2 FQNEAQ (reference sequence). CDR3 coding DNA: TGTGCCAGCAGCTCGCAGGGGGGGCCCTGGGAGTTCTTC. Protein sequence: CASSSQGGPWEFF.

This clonotype was seen more than once but under ten times. The chain is built from TRBV3-1 and TRBJ1-5, with 9 bases identical to TRBD1. Germline CDR1 is LGHDT and CDR2 is YNNKEL (reference sequence). This CDR3 has 15 residues. The J segment lost 7 bases and the V segment lost 3 bases, leaving 7 bases of the junction unmatched. The CDR3 here is CASSHTGGGGQPQHF. The CDR3 DNA reads TGTGCCAGCAGCCACACAGGGGGCGGGGGCCAGCCCCAGCATTTT. The full variable domain, completed using reference TRBV3-1 and TRBJ1-5, is DTAVSQTPKYLVTQMGNDKSIKCEQNLGHDTMYWYKQDSKKFLKIMFSYNNKELIINETVPNRFSPKSPDKAHLNLHINSLELGDSAVYFCASSHTGGGGQPQHFGDGTRLSIL.

This clonotype was counted only a few times. V is TRBV6-2 or TRBV6-3 and J is TRBJ1-5; perhaps TRBD1 as D (6 bases). This CDR3 spans 15 amino acids. Germline CDR1 reads MNHEY; CDR2 reads SVGEGT. The V end was cut by 0 bases, the J end by 7 bases, with 13 bases between. CDR3 nucleotides: TGTGCCAGCAGTTACTCGGGGGCAGGGATCCAGCCCCAGCATTTT. Amino acid sequence: CASSYSGAGIQPQHF.

This clonotype has at least ten counts. The chain joins TRBV7-9 to TRBJ2-5, with D possibly TRBD2 on 5 matching bases. This CDR3 has 14 residues. Trimming cost V 5 bases and J 7 bases, with 17 bases left between them. Per the germline V gene, CDR1 is SEHNR and CDR2 is FQNEAQ (reference sequence). The DNA of the CDR3 is TGTGCCAGCAGCGACGGGATACCCGGCGGGACCCAGTACTTC. Amino acid sequence: CASSDGIPGGTQYF.

A remark on this clonotype: A much larger clone lies one base from this, so it may be a read error. Here the CDR3 omits its conserved ending phenylalanine or tryptophan, so a read error is the likely source. This sequence joins TRBV13 and TRBJ1-2; a possible D gene is TRBD1 (6 bases). This CDR3 region has 12 residues. V was pared by 4 bases and J by 10 bases, with 13 bases between. Germline V gene lookup returns CDR1 PRHDT and CDR2 FYEKMQ (reference sequence). CDR3 protein: CASSSDSRNYTL. The CDR3 DNA reads TGTGCCAGCAGCTCGGACAGTCGTAACTACACCCTC.

This clonotype was found a few times. The rearrangement links TRBV28 to TRBJ2-3, with 10 bases identical to TRBD2. This CDR3 contains 18 residues. V dropped 3 bases and J dropped 0; count of bases not matched to a gene: 9. Per germline, CDR1 MDHEN and CDR2 SYDVKM. The CDR3 DNA sequence: TGTGCCAGCAGTTTTCGACTAGCGGGCCGACCGAGCACAGATACGCAGTATTTT. Translating gives CASSFRLAGRPSTDTQYF.

The genes are TRBV20-1 and TRBJ2-4, with TRBD2 identical over 7 bases. The germline CDR1 and CDR2 sequences are DFQATT and SNEGSKA (reference sequence). With 2 bases clipped from V and 6 bases from J, the junction kept 7 bases outside the gene matches. The CDR3 runs 14 residues. CDR3 bases: TGCAGTGCTAGAAAGGTCGGGGGGAGAAACATTCAGTACTTC. It translates to CSARKVGGRNIQYF.

This clonotype was seen at least ten times. The CDR3 nucleotides read TGTGCCAGCAGCTCATTCCCGACAGGCGGTGGATTCCAGTACTTC. Translation gives CASSSFPTGGGFQYF. The chain employs TRBV7-6 and TRBJ2-5; tentative D call: TRBD1 (6 bases). The CDR3 sequence is 15 residues long. CDR1 SGHVS and CDR2 FNYEAQ come from the germline V gene. Trimming took 4 bases from V and 10 from J, leaving 22 bases between them.

With respect to this clonotype: One end of the junction fails to match germline, which may point to a read error. The chain recombines TRBV30 with TRBJ2-1; maybe TRBD2 (6 bases). The CDR3 extends over 15 amino acids. CDR1 is GTSNPN and CDR2 is SVGIG in the germline V gene (reference sequence). CDR3 sequence reads: CAWSTPDYVYDERFF. The CDR3 DNA is TGTGCCTGGAGTACCCCGGACTACGTCTACGATGAGCGGTTCTTC.

Worth noting for this clonotype: A much larger clone sits a single nucleotide away, making a read error possible. This chain connects TRBV7-7 to TRBJ2-2; D possibly uses TRBD1 or TRBD2 (6 bases each). The CDR3 is 17 residues long. The germline V gene has CDR1 SSHAT and CDR2 FNYEAQ (reference sequence). The CDR3 DNA is TGTGCCAGCAGCTTATATGTTTCAGGGGTCGACACCGGGGAGGTGTTTTTT. Translated: CASSLYVSGVDTGEVFF. The full variable domain, its missing parts supplied by reference TRBV7-7 and TRBJ2-2, is GAGVSQSPRYKVTKRGQDVTLRCDPISSHATLYWYQQALGQGPEFLTYFNYEAQPDKSGLPSDRFSAERPEGSISTLTIQRTEQRDSAMYRCASSLYVSGVDTGEVFFGEGSRLTVL.

The V gene is TRBV28, the J gene TRBJ2-3; D not certain. V gave up 7 bases and J gave up 1 base, with 12 bases separating them. Germline assignment: CDR1 MDHEN and CDR2 SYDVKM. This CDR3 comprises 14 residues. The CDR3, as DNA: TGTGCCAGCACCCTACGGTCGGGCACAGATACGCAGTATTTT. Its protein product is CASTLRSGTDTQYF. Full variable domain (missing parts from reference TRBV28 and TRBJ2-3): DVKVTQSSRYLVKRTGEKVFLECVQDMDHENMFWYRQDPGLGLRLIYFSYDVKMKEKGDIPEGYSVSREKKERFSLILESASTNQTSMYLCASTLRSGTDTQYFGPGTRLTVL.

This clonotype was detected ten times or more. V is TRBV30 and J is TRBJ2-7; D remains unclear. The CDR3 is 12 amino acids. Trimming stripped 3 bases from V and 6 bases from J, with 12 bases between. Germline lookup yields CDR1 GTSNPN and CDR2 SVGIG (reference sequence). The CDR3: CAWSGPIAEQYF. The CDR3 DNA reads TGTGCCTGGAGCGGGCCGATCGCCGAGCAGTACTTC.

In DNA form, the CDR3 reads TGCAGTGCTATGGTCCTAGCGGGCACCTACGAGCAGTACTTC. Translated, it gives CSAMVLAGTYEQYF. The chain has TRBV20-1 and TRBJ2-7; 8 nucleotides line up with TRBD2. The CDR3 totals 14 residues. Germline values: CDR1 DFQATT, CDR2 SNEGSKA (reference sequence). Unmatched junction bases numbered 7, after V lost 4 bases and J lost 2 bases.

As to this clonotype: A read error is possible here, since a much larger clone lies one base away. The chain combines TRBV29-1 with TRBJ1-1, with 10 nucleotides matching TRBD1. Germline V lookup: CDR1 SQVTM, CDR2 ANQGSEA. CDR3 size: 13 residues. CDR3 nucleotides: TGCAGCGTTGCCCACGAATTCGACAGGGGGCTGGCCTTT. The encoded protein is CSVAHEFDRGLAF.

With regard to this clonotype: The CDR3 carries no conserved terminal phenylalanine or tryptophan, so it likely arises from a read error. This CDR3 reads CAWSSTSYNEQFL. The CDR3 DNA follows: TGTGCCTGGAGTTCTACATCCTACAATGAGCAGTTCCTC. The chain uses TRBV30 and TRBJ2-1; D remains unclear. Germline CDR1 reads GTSNPN; CDR2 reads SVGIG (reference sequence). The CDR3 runs 13 residues. V was pared by 2 bases and J by 1 base, with 6 bases between.

This clonotype was detected only a few times. V gene TRBV4-3 combines with J gene TRBJ2-1; 9 nucleotides align to TRBD2. This CDR3 region has 16 residues. CDR1 is LGHNA and CDR2 is YSLEER in the germline V gene. V trimming: 0 bases; J trimming: 8 bases; junction bases outside the gene matches: 8. CDR3 nucleotides: TGCGCCAGCAGCCAAGATAGGGCTAGCGGGGCGTATGAGCAGTTCTTC. Translation: CASSQDRASGAYEQFF.

The rearrangement joins TRBV20-1 to TRBJ2-5; D unresolved. V was cut by 0 bases and J by 0 bases, with 8 bases left in between. CDR1 and CDR2 from the germline V gene are DFQATT and SNEGSKA (reference sequence). This CDR3 spans 14 amino acids. This CDR3 is CSARDVGNQETQYF. The CDR3 nucleotides read TGCAGTGCTAGAGATGTAGGCAACCAAGAGACCCAGTACTTC.

This clonotype was found a few times. The chain uses TRBV11-2 and TRBJ2-5, with 8 bases matching TRBD1. Per germline, CDR1 SGHAT and CDR2 FQNNGV. The CDR3 extends over 14 amino acids. J gave up 5 bases and V 4 bases, and 6 bases lay outside the gene matches. The DNA of the CDR3 is TGTGCCAGCAGCTCGAGGACAGGGCTCGAGACCCAGTACTTC. Its protein is CASSSRTGLETQYF.